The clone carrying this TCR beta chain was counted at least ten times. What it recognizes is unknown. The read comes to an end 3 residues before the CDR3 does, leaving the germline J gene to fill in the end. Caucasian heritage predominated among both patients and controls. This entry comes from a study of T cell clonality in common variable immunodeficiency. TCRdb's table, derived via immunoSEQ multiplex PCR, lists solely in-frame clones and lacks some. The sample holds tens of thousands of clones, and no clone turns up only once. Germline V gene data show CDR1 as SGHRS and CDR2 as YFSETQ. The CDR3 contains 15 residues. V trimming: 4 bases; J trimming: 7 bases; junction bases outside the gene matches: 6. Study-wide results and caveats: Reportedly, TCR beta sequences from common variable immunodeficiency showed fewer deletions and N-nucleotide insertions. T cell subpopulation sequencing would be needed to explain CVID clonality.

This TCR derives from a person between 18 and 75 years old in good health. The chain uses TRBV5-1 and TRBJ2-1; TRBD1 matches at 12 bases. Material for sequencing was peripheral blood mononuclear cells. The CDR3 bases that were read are TGCGCCAGCAGCAGGGGACAGGGGGCAGGAAATGAG. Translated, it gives CASSRGQGAGNE. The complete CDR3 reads CASSRGQGAGNEQFF.